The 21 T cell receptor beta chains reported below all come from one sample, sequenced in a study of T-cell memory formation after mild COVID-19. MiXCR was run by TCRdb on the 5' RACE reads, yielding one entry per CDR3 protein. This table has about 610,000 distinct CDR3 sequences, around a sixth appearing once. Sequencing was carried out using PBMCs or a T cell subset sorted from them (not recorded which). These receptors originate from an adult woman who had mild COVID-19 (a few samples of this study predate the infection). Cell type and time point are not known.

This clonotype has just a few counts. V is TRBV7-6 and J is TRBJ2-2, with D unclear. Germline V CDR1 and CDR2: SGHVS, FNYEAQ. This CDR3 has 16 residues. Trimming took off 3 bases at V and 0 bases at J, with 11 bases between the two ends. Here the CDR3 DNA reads TGTGCCAGCAGCTTTACAGCCCCACCGAACACCGGGGAGCTGTTTTTT. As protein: CASSFTAPPNTGELFF.

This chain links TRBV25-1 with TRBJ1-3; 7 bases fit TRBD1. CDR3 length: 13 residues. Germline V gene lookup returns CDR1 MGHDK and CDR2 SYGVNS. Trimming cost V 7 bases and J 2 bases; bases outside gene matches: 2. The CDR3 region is CASTRGAGNTIYF. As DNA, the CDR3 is TGTGCCAGCACCAGGGGGGCTGGAAACACCATATATTTT.

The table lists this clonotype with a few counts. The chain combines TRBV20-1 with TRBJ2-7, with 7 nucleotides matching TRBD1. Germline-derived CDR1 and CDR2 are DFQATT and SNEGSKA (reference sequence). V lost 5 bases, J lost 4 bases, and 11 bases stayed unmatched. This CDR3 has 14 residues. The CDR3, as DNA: TGCAGTGCTGTCGCGAGGACAGGACTTTACGAGCAGTACTTC. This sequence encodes CSAVARTGLYEQYF.

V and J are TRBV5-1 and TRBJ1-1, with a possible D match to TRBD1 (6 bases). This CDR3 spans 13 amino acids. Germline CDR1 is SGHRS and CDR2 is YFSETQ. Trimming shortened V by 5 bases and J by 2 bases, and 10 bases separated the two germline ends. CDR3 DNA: TGCGCCAGCAGACCCAGGGGTAACACTGAAGCTTTCTTT. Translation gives CASRPRGNTEAFF. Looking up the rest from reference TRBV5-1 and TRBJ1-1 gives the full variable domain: KAGVTQTPRYLIKTRGQQVTLSCSPISGHRSVSWYQQTPGQGLQFLFEYFSETQRNKGNFPGRFSGRQFSNSRSEMNVSTLELGDSALYLCASRPRGNTEAFFGQGTRLTVV.

CDR3 protein: CASRRATSGSNNEQFF. The CDR3, as DNA: TGTGCCAGCAGGCGCGCCACTAGCGGGAGCAACAATGAGCAGTTCTTC. This chain connects TRBV6-5 to TRBJ2-1, with 11 bases lining up with TRBD2. This CDR3 has 16 amino acids. V dropped 6 bases and J dropped 5; count of bases not matched to a gene: 9. From germline, CDR1 is MNHEY and CDR2 SVGAGI.

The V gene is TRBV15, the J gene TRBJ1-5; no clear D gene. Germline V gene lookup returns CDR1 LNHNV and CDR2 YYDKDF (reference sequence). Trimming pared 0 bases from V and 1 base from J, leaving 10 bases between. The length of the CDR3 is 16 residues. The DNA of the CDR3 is TGTGCCACCAGCAGAGAGGCGGGATGGAGCAATCAGCCCCAGCATTTT. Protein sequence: CATSREAGWSNQPQHF.

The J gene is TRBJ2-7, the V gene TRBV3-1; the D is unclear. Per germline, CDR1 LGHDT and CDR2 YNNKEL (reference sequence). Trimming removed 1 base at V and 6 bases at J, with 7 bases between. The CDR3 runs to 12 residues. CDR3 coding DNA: TGTGCCAGCAGCCAAGTTCCGGGCGAGCAGTACTTC. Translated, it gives CASSQVPGEQYF.

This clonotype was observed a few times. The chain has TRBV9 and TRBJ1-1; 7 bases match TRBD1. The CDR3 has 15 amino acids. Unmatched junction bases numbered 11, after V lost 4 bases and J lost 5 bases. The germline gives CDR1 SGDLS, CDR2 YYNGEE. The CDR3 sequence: CASSPRQGGGTEAFF. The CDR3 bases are TGTGCCAGCAGCCCTCGACAGGGCGGCGGGACTGAAGCTTTCTTT.

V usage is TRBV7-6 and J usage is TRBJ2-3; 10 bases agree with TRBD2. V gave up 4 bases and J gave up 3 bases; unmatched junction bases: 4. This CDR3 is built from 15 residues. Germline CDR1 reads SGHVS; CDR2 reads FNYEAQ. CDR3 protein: CASSSLAGWTDTQYF. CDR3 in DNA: TGTGCCAGCAGCTCACTAGCGGGGTGGACAGATACGCAGTATTTT.

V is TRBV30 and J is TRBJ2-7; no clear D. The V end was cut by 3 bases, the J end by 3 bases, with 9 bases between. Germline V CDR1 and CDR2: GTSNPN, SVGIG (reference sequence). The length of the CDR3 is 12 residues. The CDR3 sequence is CAWSLSSYEQYF. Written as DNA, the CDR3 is TGTGCCTGGAGCCTAAGTAGCTACGAGCAGTACTTC.

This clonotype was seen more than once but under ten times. The CDR3 nucleotides are TGTGCCATCAGCAAAACCGGGACAGCTATTTCTTCGCAGTATTTT. It specifies CAISKTGTAISSQYF. The chain is built from TRBV10-3 and TRBJ2-3; 7 bases align to TRBD1. Germline trimming cut 6 bases from V and 10 bases from J; bases unmatched to any gene: 16. CDR1 ENHRY and CDR2 SYGVKD come from the germline V gene. The CDR3 extends over 15 amino acids.

CDR3 nucleotide sequence: TGTGCCAGCAGTGAAAATCGTCGGGGACAGGGGGCAAAGAATGGCTACACCTTC. Translation gives CASSENRRGQGAKNGYTF. The gene calls are TRBV6-1 and TRBJ1-2; 12 bases agree with TRBD1. Germline trimming cut 2 bases from V and 6 bases from J; bases unmatched to any gene: 13. This CDR3 spans 18 amino acids. Germline values: CDR1 MNHNS, CDR2 SASEGT.

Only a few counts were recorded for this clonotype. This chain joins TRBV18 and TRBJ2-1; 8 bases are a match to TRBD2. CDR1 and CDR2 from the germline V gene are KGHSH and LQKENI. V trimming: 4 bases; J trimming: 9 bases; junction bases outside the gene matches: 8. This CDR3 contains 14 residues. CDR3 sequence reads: CASSLREGRSEQFF. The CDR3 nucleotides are TGTGCCAGCTCACTACGGGAGGGCCGGAGTGAGCAGTTCTTC.

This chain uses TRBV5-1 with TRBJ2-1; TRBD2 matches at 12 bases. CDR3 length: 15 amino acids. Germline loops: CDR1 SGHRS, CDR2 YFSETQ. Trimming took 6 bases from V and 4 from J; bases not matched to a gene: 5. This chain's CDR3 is CASMSLAGGYNEQFF. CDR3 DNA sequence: TGCGCCAGCATGAGCCTAGCGGGGGGGTACAATGAGCAGTTCTTC.

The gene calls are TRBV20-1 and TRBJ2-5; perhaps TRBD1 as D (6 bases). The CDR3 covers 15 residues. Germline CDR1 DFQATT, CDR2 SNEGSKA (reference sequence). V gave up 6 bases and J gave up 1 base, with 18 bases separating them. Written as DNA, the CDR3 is TGCAGTGCCCCAGAACAGGGCCCCTTCCAAGAGACCCAGTACTTC. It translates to CSAPEQGPFQETQYF.

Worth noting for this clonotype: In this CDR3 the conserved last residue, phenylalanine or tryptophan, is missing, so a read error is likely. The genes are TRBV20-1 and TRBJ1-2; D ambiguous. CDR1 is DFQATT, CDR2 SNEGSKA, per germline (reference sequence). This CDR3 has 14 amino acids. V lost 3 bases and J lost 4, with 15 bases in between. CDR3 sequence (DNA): TGCAGTGCTAGTTTGGGAACCAAAGGCTATGGCTACACCGTC. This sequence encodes CSASLGTKGYGYTV.

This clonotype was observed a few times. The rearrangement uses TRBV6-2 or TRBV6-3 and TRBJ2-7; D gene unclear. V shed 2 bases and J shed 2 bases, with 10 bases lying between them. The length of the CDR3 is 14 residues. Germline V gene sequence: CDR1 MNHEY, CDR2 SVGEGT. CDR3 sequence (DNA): TGTGCCAGCAGTTACAGGCAAACAGCCTACGAGCAGTACTTC. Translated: CASSYRQTAYEQYF.

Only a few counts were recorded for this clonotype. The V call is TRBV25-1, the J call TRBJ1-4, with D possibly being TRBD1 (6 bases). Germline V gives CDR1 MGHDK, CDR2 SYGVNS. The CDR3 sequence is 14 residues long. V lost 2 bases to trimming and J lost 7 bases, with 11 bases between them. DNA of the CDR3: TGTGCCAGCAGTGAACAGGGGTTAGGTGAAAAACTGTTTTTT. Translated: CASSEQGLGEKLFF. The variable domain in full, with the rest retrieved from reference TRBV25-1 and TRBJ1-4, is EADIYQTPRYLVIGTGKKITLECSQTMGHDKMYWYQQDPGMELHLIHYSYGVNSTEKGDLSSESTVSRIRTEHFPLTLESARPSHTSQYLCASSEQGLGEKLFFGSGTQLSVL.

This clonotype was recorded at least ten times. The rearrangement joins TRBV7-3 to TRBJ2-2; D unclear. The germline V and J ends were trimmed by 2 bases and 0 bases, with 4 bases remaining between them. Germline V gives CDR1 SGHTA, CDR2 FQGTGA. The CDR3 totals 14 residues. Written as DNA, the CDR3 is TGTGCCAGCAGCTTAGACCCGAACACCGGGGAGCTGTTTTTT. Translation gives CASSLDPNTGELFF.

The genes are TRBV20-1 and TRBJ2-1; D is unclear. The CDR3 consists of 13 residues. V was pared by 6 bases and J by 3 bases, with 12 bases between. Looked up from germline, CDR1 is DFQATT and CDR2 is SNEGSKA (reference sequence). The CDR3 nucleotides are TGCAGTGCACCTCCGCCTCTCTACAATGAGCAGTTCTTC. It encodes CSAPPPLYNEQFF.

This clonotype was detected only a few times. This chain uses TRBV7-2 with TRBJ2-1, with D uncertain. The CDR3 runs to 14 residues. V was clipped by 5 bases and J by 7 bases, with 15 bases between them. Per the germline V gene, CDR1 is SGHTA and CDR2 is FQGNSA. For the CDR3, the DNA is TGTGCCAGCAGCCCCGCCGGCAGGATAAATGAGCAGTTCTTC. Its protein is CASSPAGRINEQFF.